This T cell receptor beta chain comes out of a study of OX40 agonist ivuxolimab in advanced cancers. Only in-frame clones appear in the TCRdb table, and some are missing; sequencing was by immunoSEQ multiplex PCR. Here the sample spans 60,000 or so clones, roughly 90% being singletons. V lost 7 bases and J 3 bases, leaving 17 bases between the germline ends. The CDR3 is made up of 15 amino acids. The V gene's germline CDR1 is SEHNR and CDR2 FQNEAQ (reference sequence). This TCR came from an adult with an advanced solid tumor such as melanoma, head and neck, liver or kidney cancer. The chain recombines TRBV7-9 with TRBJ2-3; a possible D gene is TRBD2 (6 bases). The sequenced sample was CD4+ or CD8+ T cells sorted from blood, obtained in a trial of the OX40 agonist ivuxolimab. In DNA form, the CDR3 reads TGTGCCAGCACCGCCGTGGGCGGAGGGACAGATACGCAGTATTTT. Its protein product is CASTAVGGGTDTQYF.